This TCR beta chain was recorded in a study of cytomegalovirus exposure and HLA in healthy donors. Study-level findings and limits: Several V segments, TRBV6-2 and TRBV6-3 among them, could not be told apart and were dropped. Many donors shared some public TCRs, even though most TCR sequences were rare. Available immune exposure information was restricted to CMV serostatus only.

Primers included in the PCR were 60 Vbeta and 13 Jbeta primers. Libraries were prepared by immunoSEQ multiplex PCR; TCRdb keeps only in-frame clonotypes and omits some of them. The sample lists 110,000 to 150,000 clones; roughly 77% were seen once. Notes on this clone: Its antigen is still unknown.

This CDR3 spans 13 amino acids. Germline CDR1 reads MNHEY; CDR2 reads SVGAGI. V was pared by 4 bases and J by 4 bases, with 9 bases between. The chain combines TRBV6-5 with TRBJ2-3, with D perhaps TRBD2 (6 bases). The sample was PBMCs. The TCR was taken from a female donor in good health and CMV-seronegative. The CDR3 is CASSSGGADTQYF. CDR3 DNA: TGTGCCAGCAGTTCAGGAGGGGCAGATACGCAGTATTTT.